The entry below gives a single T cell receptor beta chain sequence along with its context. Its antigen is undetermined. This specimen comes from a study of cytomegalovirus exposure and HLA in healthy donors. 13 Jbeta primers and 60 Vbeta primers were used for the PCR. Profiled with immunoSEQ multiplex PCR; TCRdb holds only in-frame clones, not every one. This table holds some 86,000 clones, around 79% found once. Study-wide findings and caveats: Cytomegalovirus association was assigned to 150 to 200 TCR beta chains. Researchers reportedly found TCR beta sequences accurately predicted most subjects' HLA-A and HLA-B alleles. Researchers reported in a later analysis that a missense DCLRE1C variant was tied to TCR beta V- and J-gene trimming.

The source is a woman aged 35 to 49 in good health and CMV-seropositive. The specimen sequenced was PBMCs.

CDR3 nucleotides: TGTGCCAGCAGACGACTAGCGGGAGGAGTCAATGAGCAGTTCTTC. This gives the protein CASRRLAGGVNEQFF. This chain uses TRBV7-2 with TRBJ2-1; TRBD2 matches 13 bases. V was clipped by 6 bases and J by 6 bases; unmatched bases: 5. The CDR3 is made up of 15 amino acids. CDR1 is SGHTA and CDR2 is FQGNSA in the germline V gene.